Following are 4 T cell receptor beta chains from one sample sequenced in a study of a mutant IDH1 vaccine in newly diagnosed glioma. Time point denoted: baseline, week 1 (first vaccination visit). Treatment: pre-vaccination baseline after standard-of-care therapy. This table comes from immunoSEQ multiplex PCR, and its TCRdb copy is limited to in-frame clones, with some not included. The sample shows tens of thousands of clones, 70% to 90% of them seen only once. Sequenced material: PBMCs, taken from a glioma patient treated with radiotherapy, temozolomide or both. These TCRs come from a woman aged 40 to 50 with glioma.

The chain uses TRBV6-5 and TRBJ2-7; 9 nucleotides line up with TRBD1. The CDR3 loop spans 14 amino acids. Germline CDR1 is MNHEY and CDR2 is SVGAGI. The V gene end was trimmed by 6 bases and the J gene end by 2 bases; junction bases not matched to a gene: 5. CDR3 sequence: CASSRDRVPYEQYF. As DNA, the CDR3 is TGTGCCAGCAGCCGGGACAGGGTACCCTACGAGCAGTACTTC.

This clone was counted a few times. V and J are TRBV18 and TRBJ1-1; no clear D gene. CDR1 and CDR2 (germline): KGHSH, LQKENI. V gave up 3 bases and J gave up 6 bases, with 11 bases separating them. The CDR3 totals 13 residues. The CDR3 DNA sequence: TGTGCCAGCTCACCGTACGGCGGACCTGAAGCTTTCTTT. It encodes CASSPYGGPEAFF.

The chain recombines TRBV5-6 with TRBJ1-2; 7 nucleotides line up with TRBD1. The CDR3 is 14 amino acids. Germline V CDR1 and CDR2: SGHDT, YYEEEE. Trimming removed 0 bases from V and 4 bases from J; junction bases left unmatched: 3. The CDR3 protein is CASSLVTGAYGYTF. In nucleotides, the CDR3 is TGTGCCAGCAGCTTGGTTACAGGGGCCTATGGCTACACCTTC.

The chain uses TRBV19 and TRBJ1-5; D might be TRBD1 (5 bases). The CDR3 is 14 residues long. CDR1 and CDR2 from the germline V gene are LNHDA and SQIVND (reference sequence). Trimming removed 3 bases at V and 3 bases at J, with 9 bases between. The CDR3 reads CASSIYGTNQPQHF. As DNA, the CDR3 is TGTGCCAGTAGTATCTACGGGACCAATCAGCCCCAGCATTTT. The full variable domain, completed using reference TRBV19 and TRBJ1-5, is DGGITQSPKYLFRKEGQNVTLSCEQNLNHDAMYWYRQDPGQGLRLIYYSQIVNDFQKGDIAEGYSVSREKKESFPLTVTSAQKNPTAFYLCASSIYGTNQPQHFGDGTRLSIL.